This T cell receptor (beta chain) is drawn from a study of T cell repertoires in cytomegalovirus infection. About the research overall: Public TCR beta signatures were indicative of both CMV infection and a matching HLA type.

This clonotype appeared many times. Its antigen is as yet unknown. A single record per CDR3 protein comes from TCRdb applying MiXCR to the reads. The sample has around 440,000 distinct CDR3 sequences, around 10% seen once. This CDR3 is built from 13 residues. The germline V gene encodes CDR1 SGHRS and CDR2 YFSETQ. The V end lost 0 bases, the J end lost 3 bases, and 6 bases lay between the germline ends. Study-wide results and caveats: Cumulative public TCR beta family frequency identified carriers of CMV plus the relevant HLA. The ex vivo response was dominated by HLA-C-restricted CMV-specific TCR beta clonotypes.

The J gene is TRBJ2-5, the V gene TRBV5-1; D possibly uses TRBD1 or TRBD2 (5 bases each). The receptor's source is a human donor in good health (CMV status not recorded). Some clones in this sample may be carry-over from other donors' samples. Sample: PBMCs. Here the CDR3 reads CASSLGGEETQYF. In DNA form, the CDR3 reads TGCGCCAGCAGCTTGGGAGGGGAAGAGACCCAGTACTTC.